The T cell receptor (beta chain) under discussion was sequenced for a study of shared clonotypes between healthy human individuals. Study in general: Donors consisted of two women and a few men between 18 and 49.

This clone has ten or more counts. Measured with immunoSEQ multiplex PCR; TCRdb has only the in-frame clones, and not every one. The sample records nearly 1 million clones, approximately 80% being singletons. This clonotype was sampled from a man between 18 and 35 years old in good health. Source material: memory CD4+ T cells sorted from blood. Subset defined: CD45RA-negative fraction.

The CDR3 region has the DNA TGTGCCAGCAGTCCCCCCCTAGCGGGAGGTTACAATGAGCAGTTCTTC. Amino acid sequence: CASSPPLAGGYNEQFF. V gene TRBV2 combines with J gene TRBJ2-1; 11 bases align to TRBD2. Trimming took 5 bases from V and 4 from J; bases not matched to a gene: 7. The germline gives CDR1 SNHLY, CDR2 FYNNEI. The length of the CDR3 is 16 residues.